A selection of T cell receptor beta chains follows, all from one sample in a study of immune evolution from preneoplasia to lung adenocarcinoma. Libraries were prepared by immunoSEQ multiplex PCR; TCRdb keeps only in-frame clonotypes and omits some of them. The data contain about 7,800 clones, about two thirds of them singletons. Sequenced material: FFPE lung adenocarcinoma in situ tissue. The source is a donor aged 70 or over with lung adenocarcinoma. Some clones in this sample may be carry-over from other donors' samples. Both conserved end residues are part of each CDR3. Each record gives: clone size, V gene, CDR3 length, J gene, D gene, CDR3 DNA, CDR3 protein. A D gene is named only where the DNA matches it firmly. The size entry is marked missing in some rows and otherwise reads once, few, many or a size class.

-	TRBV5-1	14	TRBJ1-4	TRBD1	TGCGCCAGCAGCTTGGAGGGGGCAAATGAAAAACTGTTTTTT	CASSLEGANEKLFF
-	TRBV2	12	TRBJ2-5	-	TGTGCCAGCAGTGAAGAACTCGTGGGAGAGTACTTC	CASSEELVGEYF
-	TRBV6-1	12	TRBJ1-1	TRBD1	TGTGCCAGCAGTACAGGGGGCACTGAAGCTTTCTTT	CASSTGGTEAFF
-	TRBV30	12	TRBJ1-5	-	TGTGCCTACAGGGAAAGCAATCAGCCCCAGCATTTT	CAYRESNQPQHF
-	TRBV28	12	TRBJ1-1	-	TGTGCCAGCAGTCCCCCAGATCGGGGAGCTTTCTTT	CASSPPDRGAFF
-	TRBV9	13	TRBJ2-7	-	TGTGCCAGCAGCGTAGGGCATTCCTACGAGCAGTACTTC	CASSVGHSYEQYF
-	TRBV10-1	13	TRBJ1-2	-	TGCGCCAGCAGTGAGTTCATCGGAACTGGCTACACCTTC	CASSEFIGTGYTF
few	TRBV9	13	TRBJ2-3	-	TGTGCCAGCAGCAGGGAGTTTACAGATACGCAGTATTTT	CASSREFTDTQYF
-	TRBV5-1	15	TRBJ1-4	-	TGCGCCAGCAGCTTGAGACAGCCCGGGAATGAAAAACTGTTTTTT	CASSLRQPGNEKLFF
-	TRBV19	15	TRBJ2-7	-	TGTGCCAGTAGTACCTCGGACAGTTATTCATACGAGCAGTACTTC	CASSTSDSYSYEQYF
-	TRBV2	15	TRBJ1-1	-	TGTGCCAGCAGAGAAGGCACGACAGTGAACACTGAAGCTTTCTTT	CASREGTTVNTEAFF
-	TRBV10-3	13	TRBJ2-5	-	TGTGCCGCCGGGCAAGGACAGCAAGAGACCCAGTACTTC	CAAGQGQQETQYF
-	TRBV7-8	13	TRBJ1-5	-	TGTGCCAGCAGCTTAAATCTGGATCAGCCCCAGCATTTT	CASSLNLDQPQHF
-	TRBV30	13	TRBJ1-2	-	TGTGCCTGGAGTGTGCGCGGGAGCTATGGCTACACCTTC	CAWSVRGSYGYTF
-	TRBV12-5	15	TRBJ2-1	-	TGTGCTAGTGGTTCGCCAGGGGGAGGCTACAATGAGCAGTTCTTC	CASGSPGGGYNEQFF
once	TRBV10-3	14	TRBJ2-3	-	TGTGCCATCGGCGGGCCCCCTAGCACAGATACGCAGTATTTT	CAIGGPPSTDTQYF
medium-sized	TRBV5-1	16	TRBJ2-3	TRBD2	TGCGCCAGCAGCTTGCTACTAGCGCAGCACACAGATACGCAGTATTTT	CASSLLLAQHTDTQYF
-	TRBV21-1	12	TRBJ1-1	-	TGTGCCAGCAGCATACTTCCTGGGCAAGCTTTCTTT	CASSILPGQAFF
-	TRBV5-6	14	TRBJ2-3	TRBD2	TGTGCCAGCACCCGAGCGGGGGGGCCAGATACGCAGTATTTT	CASTRAGGPDTQYF
-	TRBV25-1	12	TRBJ2-7	-	TGTGCCAGCACGAGGGGAGTCTACGAGCAGTACTTC	CASTRGVYEQYF
-	TRBV2	14	TRBJ1-4	-	TGTGCCAGCAGTCTAGGTTCAGCAAATGAAAAACTGTTTTTT	CASSLGSANEKLFF
-	TRBV30	11	TRBJ1-2	-	TGTGCCTTCTCAGCGGCAGCTGGCTACACCTTC	CAFSAAAGYTF
-	TRBV28	16	TRBJ1-5	-	TGTGCCAGCAGTTCCCCCCGGGACGGAAGTAATCAGCCCCAGCATTTT	CASSSPRDGSNQPQHF
few	TRBV2	16	TRBJ1-5	-	TGTGCCAGCAGTGCCGGACCAGGGATTCGGAACCAGCCCCAGCATTTT	CASSAGPGIRNQPQHF
-	TRBV15	17	TRBJ2-1	TRBD1	TGTGCCACCAGCAGGGGACAGGGGGGTTTGGGAAACAATGAGCAGTTCTTC	CATSRGQGGLGNNEQFF
few	TRBV5-6	13	TRBJ1-2	-	TGTGCCAGCAGCTTCGGAGGATCTTATGGCTACACCTTC	CASSFGGSYGYTF
once	TRBV7-9	11	TRBJ2-2	-	TGCACTTCCGGGACGACGGGGGAGCTGTTTTTT	CTSGTTGELFF
-	TRBV6-5	15	TRBJ1-5	TRBD1	TGTGCCAGCAGGACAGGGTCCGGGGAGAATCAGCCCCAGCATTTT	CASRTGSGENQPQHF
-	TRBV13	16	TRBJ2-2	TRBD2	TGTGCCAGCAGCACCAGACTAGCGGGGGTTTCCGGGGAGCTGTTTTTT	CASSTRLAGVSGELFF
-	TRBV5-1	18	TRBJ2-5	TRBD1	TGCGCCAGCAGCGAATGGACAGGGGGCTACGGTTTAGGGGAGACCCAGTACTTC	CASSEWTGGYGLGETQYF
-	TRBV30	13	TRBJ2-2	-	TGTGCCTGGAGTTCCTCGGTCCCACGGGAGCTGTTTTTT	CAWSSSVPRELFF
once	TRBV11-3	12	TRBJ2-4	-	TGTGCCAGCAGCCGACGGGTGGGCATTCAGTACTTC	CASSRRVGIQYF
-	TRBV6-6	15	TRBJ2-7	TRBD2	TGTGCCAGCAGTGACGGGACTAGCGGGAGGGCCCTGCAGTACTTC	CASSDGTSGRALQYF
-	TRBV9	15	TRBJ1-1	-	TGTGCCAGCAGCAAGTTCAGGGGAAGTAACTCTGAAGCTTTCTTT	CASSKFRGSNSEAFF
-	TRBV6-5	16	TRBJ1-1	TRBD1	TGTGCCAGCAGTTACCTTCAAGGACAGGGGGCTTCGGAAGCTTTCTTT	CASSYLQGQGASEAFF
-	TRBV4-2	11	TRBJ2-5	-	TGTGCCAGCAGCCAATGGGAGACCCAGTACTTC	CASSQWETQYF
few	TRBV7-6	15	TRBJ2-2	-	TGTGCCAGCAGCCAAAGGGTTCAGAACACCGGGGAGCTGTTTTTT	CASSQRVQNTGELFF
-	TRBV9	15	TRBJ1-4	-	TGTGCCAGCAGCGCCCAGGGGAGCGGAGGAGAAAAACTGTTTTTT	CASSAQGSGGEKLFF
-	TRBV19	14	TRBJ1-1	-	TGTGCCAGTATCCAACGTAATAGGAACACTGAAGCTTTCTTT	CASIQRNRNTEAFF
-	TRBV4-1	16	TRBJ2-1	TRBD2	TGCGCCAGCAGCCAGGACGGGAGGAGCTCCTACAATGAGCAGTTCTTC	CASSQDGRSSYNEQFF
-	TRBV11-2	15	TRBJ1-2	TRBD1	TGTGCCAGCAGCTTAAGACCCCAGGGGGCTGATGGCTACACCTTC	CASSLRPQGADGYTF
-	TRBV11-3	14	TRBJ2-3	TRBD1	TGTGCCAGCAGCTTGACAGGGGGCGTAGATACGCAGTATTTT	CASSLTGGVDTQYF
-	TRBV7-9	12	TRBJ2-4	-	TGTGCCAGCAGCTTAGGCGGGAACATTCAGTACTTC	CASSLGGNIQYF
once	TRBV27	12	TRBJ1-1	-	TGTGCCAGCGTCTCCCGGACGTCGGAAGCTTTCTTT	CASVSRTSEAFF
few	TRBV7-2	13	TRBJ2-7	-	TGTGCCAGCAGCCAGGAAAGGGGTTACGAGCAGTACTTC	CASSQERGYEQYF